This section outlines one T cell receptor beta chain sequence together with its context. Its antigen is undetermined. The data were taken from a study of cytomegalovirus exposure and HLA in healthy donors. Across the whole study: There were tens of millions of unique TCRs (from HLA-typed donors) in an early data release. The study, taken as a whole, reports: In a later analysis, TCR beta V- and J-gene trimming was associated with a missense DCLRE1C variant.

Trimming left V 1 base short and J 8 bases short, with 17 bases between. The CDR3 length is 15 residues. The germline V gene encodes CDR1 MNHEY and CDR2 SVGAGI. Researchers ran the PCR with 60 Vbeta and 13 Jbeta primers. Profiling relied on immunoSEQ multiplex PCR, and the TCRdb table lists in-frame clones only, not all of them. The sample has more than 90,000 clones; just under 80% are singletons. Sequencing input: PBMCs. This receptor was obtained from a woman aged 40 to 49 in good health and CMV-seronegative. This chain links TRBV6-5 with TRBJ1-2, with D possibly matching TRBD1 (5 bases). CDR3 sequence reads: CASSYWQGWPSGYTF. CDR3 in DNA: TGTGCCAGCAGTTACTGGCAGGGTTGGCCCTCGGGCTACACCTTC.